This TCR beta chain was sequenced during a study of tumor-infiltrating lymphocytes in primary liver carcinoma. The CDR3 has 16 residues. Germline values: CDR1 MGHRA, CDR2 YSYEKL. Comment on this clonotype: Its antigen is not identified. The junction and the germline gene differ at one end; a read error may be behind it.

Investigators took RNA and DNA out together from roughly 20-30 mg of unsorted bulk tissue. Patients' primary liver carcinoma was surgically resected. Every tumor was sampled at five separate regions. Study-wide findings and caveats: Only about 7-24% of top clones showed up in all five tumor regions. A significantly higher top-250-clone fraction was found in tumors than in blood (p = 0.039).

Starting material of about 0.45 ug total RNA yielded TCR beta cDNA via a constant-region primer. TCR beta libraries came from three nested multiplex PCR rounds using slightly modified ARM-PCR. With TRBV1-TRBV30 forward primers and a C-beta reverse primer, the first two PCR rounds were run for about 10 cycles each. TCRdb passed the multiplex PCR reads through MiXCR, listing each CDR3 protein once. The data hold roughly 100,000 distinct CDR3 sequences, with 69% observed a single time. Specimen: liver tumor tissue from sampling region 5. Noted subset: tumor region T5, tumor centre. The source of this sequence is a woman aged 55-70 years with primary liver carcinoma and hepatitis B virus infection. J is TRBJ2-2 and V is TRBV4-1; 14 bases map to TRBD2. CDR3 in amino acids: CASGLGTSGSSGEQFF. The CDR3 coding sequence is TGCGCCAGCGGCCTCGGGACTAGCGGGAGCTCCGGGGAGCAGTTTTTT.